What follows are 26 T cell receptor beta chains derived from one specimen sequenced in a study of cytomegalovirus exposure and HLA in healthy donors. Primers included in the PCR were 60 Vbeta and 13 Jbeta primers. Sequenced by immunoSEQ multiplex PCR; TCRdb stores in-frame clones only, minus some. This sample has more than 100,000 clones, with around 80% found just once. The specimen was PBMCs. The receptors come from a woman aged 35 to 49 in good health and CMV-seropositive.

On this clone itself: The sample carries other DNA sequences with the same CDR3. The chain couples TRBV11-1 to TRBJ2-5, with TRBD1 matching 7 bases. This CDR3 spans 13 amino acids. From germline, CDR1 is SGHAT and CDR2 FQDESV (reference sequence). V lost 4 bases to trimming and J lost 2 bases; unmatched junction nucleotides: 1. CDR3 sequence reads: CASSSGQQETQYF. The CDR3 region has the DNA TGTGCCAGCAGCTCGGGACAGCAAGAGACCCAGTACTTC.

This rearrangement joins TRBV5-4 to TRBJ1-4; D may be TRBD1 (5 bases). The V end lost 1 base, the J end lost 1 base, and 5 bases lay between the germline ends. Germline V gene sequence: CDR1 SGHNT, CDR2 YYREEE (reference sequence). This CDR3 contains 14 residues. The CDR3 reads CASSLQGTNEKLFF. CDR3 DNA: TGTGCCAGCAGCTTGCAGGGAACTAATGAAAAACTGTTTTTT.

For this clone: One end of the junction fails to match germline, which may point to a read error. Other DNA sequences in this sample translate to the same CDR3. V and J are TRBV29-1 and TRBJ1-1; D unclear. CDR3 size: 14 residues. The germline gives CDR1 SQVTM, CDR2 ANQGSEA. CDR3 in DNA: TGCAGCGTTGGAGGCGGCCCGGGAGGATTTGAAGCCTTCTTT. As protein: CSVGGGPGGFEAFF.

The chain has TRBV4-1 and TRBJ2-7; TRBD2 might be the D (5 bases). Germline CDR1 MGHRA, CDR2 YSYEKL. The CDR3 loop spans 13 amino acids. V was clipped by 4 bases and J by 4 bases, with 11 bases between them. The CDR3 nucleotides are TGCGCCAGCAGCCCCGTCGGAGGTTACGAGCAGTACTTC. Protein: CASSPVGGYEQYF.

As DNA, the CDR3 is TGCGCCAGCAGCTTGGCGCAGGGGATGGAAGATACGCAGTATTTT. This gives the protein CASSLAQGMEDTQYF. The V and J genes are TRBV5-1 and TRBJ2-3, with a possible D match to TRBD1 (6 bases). Germline CDR1 reads SGHRS; CDR2 reads YFSETQ. The CDR3 spans 15 residues. The germline V and J ends were trimmed by 0 bases and 5 bases, with 13 bases remaining between them.

The chain joins TRBV7-2 to TRBJ1-1; D is undetermined. CDR3 size: 14 residues. V lost 1 base and J 0 bases, leaving 6 bases between the germline ends. Germline V gives CDR1 SGHTA, CDR2 FQGNSA. CDR3 loop: CASSLVRLNTEAFF. Here the CDR3 DNA reads TGTGCCAGCAGCTTAGTGCGGCTGAACACTGAAGCTTTCTTT.

This rearrangement joins TRBV27 to TRBJ2-3, with D possibly TRBD1 on 6 matching bases. With 5 bases removed from V and 6 bases from J, the gap between germline ends came to 12 bases. The germline CDR1 and CDR2 sequences are MNHEY and SMNVEV (reference sequence). The CDR3 spans 13 residues. For the CDR3, the DNA is TGTGCCAGCAGTCTTAGAAGGGGGGATACGCAGTATTTT. Its protein product is CASSLRRGDTQYF.

V gene TRBV7-2 combines with J gene TRBJ1-2, with 7 bases identical to TRBD1. With 9 bases clipped from V and 8 bases from J, the junction kept 3 bases outside the gene matches. The length of the CDR3 is 10 residues. Germline V gives CDR1 SGHTA, CDR2 FQGNSA. The CDR3 loop reads CARQGRGYTF. CDR3 coding DNA: TGTGCCAGACAGGGGAGGGGCTACACCTTC.

V usage is TRBV10-1 and J usage is TRBJ2-5, with 7 bases that match TRBD1. The germline gives CDR1 WNHNN, CDR2 SYGVQD (reference sequence). CDR3 length: 13 residues. Unmatched junction bases numbered 0, after V lost 3 bases and J lost 2 bases. The CDR3 DNA follows: TGCGCCAGCAGTGAACAGGGGCAAGAGACCCAGTACTTC. This sequence encodes CASSEQGQETQYF.

This clone was seen only once. The genes are TRBV19 and TRBJ1-1, with 9 bases matching TRBD1. V gave up 5 bases and J gave up 2 bases; unmatched junction bases: 9. Germline lookup yields CDR1 LNHDA and CDR2 SQIVND (reference sequence). The length of the CDR3 is 16 residues. This CDR3 is CASSSRTGAVNTEAFF. DNA for the CDR3: TGTGCCAGTAGTTCCCGGACAGGGGCAGTAAACACTGAAGCTTTCTTT.

The genes are TRBV5-1 and TRBJ2-5; possibly TRBD1 for D (5 bases). The CDR3 is 14 residues long. The V end was cut by 0 bases, the J end by 2 bases, with 8 bases between. Germline CDR1 is SGHRS and CDR2 is YFSETQ. CDR3 residues: CASSLEAGQETQYF. The CDR3, as DNA: TGCGCCAGCAGCTTGGAGGCAGGGCAAGAGACCCAGTACTTC.

This rearrangement joins TRBV5-1 to TRBJ2-1; 8 bases align to TRBD2. The germline CDR1 and CDR2 sequences are SGHRS and YFSETQ. V lost 0 bases and J lost 2; bases outside the gene matches: 7. The CDR3 is made up of 17 amino acids. As DNA, the CDR3 is TGCGCCAGCAGCTTGGAGGCGGGAGGAGGGGCCTACAATGAGCAGTTCTTC. It codes for CASSLEAGGGAYNEQFF.

V usage is TRBV5-6 and J usage is TRBJ2-1; D is possibly TRBD2 (5 bases). The CDR3 covers 15 residues. Germline V CDR1 and CDR2: SGHDT, YYEEEE. V lost 4 bases, J lost 3 bases, and 14 bases lay in between. CDR3 sequence (DNA): TGTGCCAGCAGCCCCCGGGGTAGACGCTACAATGAGCAGTTCTTC. Translation gives CASSPRGRRYNEQFF.

V gene TRBV6-1 combines with J gene TRBJ1-2; possible D gene TRBD1, 5 bases. The CDR3 sequence is 16 residues long. Germline CDR1 MNHNS, CDR2 SASEGT. Trimming pared 2 bases from V and 4 bases from J, leaving 17 bases between. The CDR3 region is CASSERVREVFYGYTF. In DNA form, the CDR3 reads TGTGCCAGCAGTGAACGGGTCAGGGAGGTGTTCTATGGCTACACCTTC.

The J gene is TRBJ2-2, the V gene TRBV10-3, with 8 positions matching TRBD2. Germline loops: CDR1 ENHRY, CDR2 SYGVKD. Losses at the gene ends were 7 bases for V and 3 bases for J; bases not matched to a gene: 10. The CDR3 sequence is 16 residues long. CDR3: CAITARGGGDTGELFF. The CDR3 coding sequence is TGTGCCATCACCGCCCGGGGGGGCGGGGACACCGGGGAGCTGTTTTTT.

The CDR3 spells CASSLNIGYGGEPFF. In DNA form, the CDR3 reads TGTGCCAGCAGCTTAAATATCGGTTACGGCGGGGAACCTTTCTTT. The chain combines TRBV11-1 with TRBJ1-1, with unresolved D. V gave up 2 bases and J gave up 12 bases, with 22 bases separating them. CDR3 length: 15 residues. The germline V gene encodes CDR1 SGHAT and CDR2 FQDESV (reference sequence).

The genes are TRBV19 and TRBJ2-1; D gene uncertain. Trimming removed 1 base at V and 5 bases at J, with 6 bases between. This CDR3 has 13 residues. Germline V gives CDR1 LNHDA, CDR2 SQIVND (reference sequence). CDR3 in DNA: TGTGCCAGTAGTATAGGGGCTAACAATGAGCAGTTCTTC. The encoded protein is CASSIGANNEQFF.

This clone was seen more than once but under ten times. The gene calls are TRBV19 and TRBJ2-3; TRBD2 agrees at 12 bases. Germline values: CDR1 LNHDA, CDR2 SQIVND (reference sequence). Unmatched junction bases numbered 7, after V lost 4 bases and J lost 5 bases. There are 16 residues in the CDR3. In DNA form, the CDR3 reads TGTGCCAGTAGTAGGGTACTAGCGGGGGGCATAGATACGCAGTATTTT. Amino acid sequence: CASSRVLAGGIDTQYF.

This chain links TRBV10-2 with TRBJ1-1; 11 nucleotides agree with TRBD1. Germline V gene lookup returns CDR1 WSHSY and CDR2 SAAADI. V gave up 6 bases and J gave up 4 bases; unmatched junction bases: 1. CDR3 length: 13 amino acids. CDR3 bases: TGCGCCAGCAGAGGGACAGGGGGCACTGAAGCTTTCTTT. Its protein is CASRGTGGTEAFF.

The chain combines TRBV5-4 with TRBJ1-1; TRBD1 aligns across 8 bases. This CDR3 is built from 13 residues. Looked up from germline, CDR1 is SGHNT and CDR2 is YYREEE (reference sequence). The junction had 5 bases not matched to a gene; V was cut back by 4 bases and J by 6 bases. For the CDR3, the DNA is TGTGCCAGCAGCAGAGGGACAGGCCCTGAAGCTTTCTTT. This gives the protein CASSRGTGPEAFF.

This chain links TRBV7-2 with TRBJ2-7; 9 nucleotides line up with TRBD1. Germline loops: CDR1 SGHTA, CDR2 FQGNSA. Trimming removed 5 bases from V and 3 bases from J; junction bases left unmatched: 8. This CDR3 is built from 15 residues. The CDR3 DNA follows: TGTGCCAGCAGCACAACAGGGGGCGCGGGCTACGAGCAGTACTTC. Protein: CASSTTGGAGYEQYF. Using reference TRBV7-2 and TRBJ2-7 for the parts outside the CDR3, the full variable domain is GAGVSQSPSNKVTEKGKDVELRCDPISGHTALYWYRQSLGQGLEFLIYFQGNSAPDKSGLPSDRFSAERTGGSVSTLTIQRTQQEDSAVYLCASSTTGGAGYEQYFGPGTRLTVT.

The rearrangement joins TRBV21-1 to TRBJ1-5. TRBV21-1 is given as a pseudogene. The CDR3 is 13 amino acids. CDR3 in DNA: TGTGCCAGCAGCAAAGTTGAGAATCAGCCCCAGCATTTT. Translating gives CASSKVENQPQHF.

The chain has TRBV7-3 and TRBJ2-2; no reliable D call. Trimming cost V 5 bases and J 5 bases, with 9 bases left between them. The CDR3 length is 13 residues. Germline-derived CDR1 and CDR2 are SGHTA and FQGTGA. The CDR3 sequence is CASSPTETGELFF. CDR3 sequence (DNA): TGTGCCAGCAGCCCCACTGAGACCGGGGAGCTGTTTTTT. The full variable domain, rest sourced from reference TRBV7-3 and TRBJ2-2, is GAGVSQTPSNKVTEKGKYVELRCDPISGHTALYWYRQSLGQGPEFLIYFQGTGAADDSGLPNDRFFAVRPEGSVSTLKIQRTERGDSAVYLCASSPTETGELFFGEGSRLTVL.

This clone appeared a single time. The chain is built from TRBV6-1 and TRBJ1-6; TRBD1 matches at 8 bases. From germline, CDR1 is MNHNS and CDR2 SASEGT. This CDR3 contains 15 residues. The V and J ends lost 6 bases and 8 bases, in that order; junction bases with no gene match: 9. The CDR3: CASRLRTGTDSPLHF. The CDR3 DNA reads TGTGCCAGCAGACTCCGGACAGGGACGGATTCACCCCTCCACTTT.

This clone showed up just a few times. The chain combines TRBV5-1 with TRBJ1-5; unclear D gene. Germline loops: CDR1 SGHRS, CDR2 YFSETQ. The CDR3 extends over 15 amino acids. The V end was cut by 4 bases, the J end by 0 bases, with 11 bases between. The CDR3 DNA reads as TGCGCCAGCAGCGTGGACGGTCATAGCAATCAGCCCCAGCATTTT. Translating it yields CASSVDGHSNQPQHF.

V gene TRBV29-1 combines with J gene TRBJ1-4, with 8 bases fitting TRBD1. V lost 5 bases to trimming and J lost 13 bases; unmatched junction nucleotides: 12. The germline V gene encodes CDR1 SQVTM and CDR2 ANQGSEA. CDR3 length equals 13 residues. In DNA, the CDR3 is TGCAGCGTTCCCCAAAAAGGAGACAGGGGACTGTTTTTT. The encoded protein is CSVPQKGDRGLFF.